This entry describes one TCR beta chain. This sample stems from a study of blood T cell repertoires in COVID-19. For the study at large: Acute and convalescent COVID-19 samples came from the United States, Italy and Spain. From T cells, B-cell-depleted T cells, or PBMCs came the material, which was cDNA or gDNA.

Trimming took off 6 bases at V and 1 base at J, with 12 bases between the two ends. From germline, CDR1 is SNHLY and CDR2 FYNNEI. The CDR3 length is 14 residues. Seattle cases were enrolled at active infection and followed longitudinally. Under the authors' procedure: Quantification of nucleated cells was approximated via reference gene primer amplification. The method was immunoSEQ multiplex PCR; TCRdb's version includes in-frame clones alone and lacks a portion of them. V and J calls and clone size are those listed in that table; D and trimming were worked out from the DNA. The data contain about 300,000 clones, approximately 88% of them singletons.

The chain uses TRBV2 and TRBJ1-2; TRBD1 might be the D (5 bases). Source material: peripheral blood. This TCR was sampled from a woman between 25 and 40 years old with COVID-19, enrolled during active disease. CDR3 coding DNA: TGTGCCAGCAGCCGAGAGACAGTTAACTATGGCTACACCTTC. Translation gives CASSRETVNYGYTF.